The TCR beta chain described here comes from a study of human T cells and chemical hapten exposure (dated by TCRdb to about 2021). Study-wide context: For sensitization, 2% DPC in acetone was applied to a roughly 2 cm by roughly 2 cm area of upper inner arm skin. Throughout the roughly 25-week study period, patients were also given weekly therapeutic DPC doses on the scalp. Patch testing was performed on the upper back with Finn chambers containing 0.01% DPC, and the patch tests were scored after 6 days according to International Contact Dermatitis Research Group standards. The patient cohort, mostly female, included alopecia areata with under or over 50% scalp involvement, alopecia totalis and alopecia universalis. Libraries were pooled for sequencing, and per-sample TCR yields varied mainly because of small differences in library volumes within the pool. The study tracked peripheral blood TCR repertoire changes in vivo during primary and secondary sensitization to the hapten diphenylcyclopropenone (DPC) in alopecia patients. Patient blood was sampled pre-sensitization (week 0) and at 2, 6 and about 24 weeks after DPC sensitization. For TCR sequencing, blood came from approximately 29 alopecia patients at anywhere from one to four time points (pre-sensitization, 2, 6 and 24 weeks).

Interpreted using the paper, the time point label stands for: pre-sensitization, week 0. Sample treatment or condition, as interpreted from the label and publication: therapeutic diphenylcyclopropenone sensitization with weekly scalp DPC. At every patch-test visit, the blood draw took place before the patch test was put on. Patients were eligible if aged 18 to 70, diagnosed with alopecia and judged suitable for DPC therapy, and pregnant patients were excluded. Total RNA was extracted from unfractionated whole blood collected in Tempus Blood RNA tubes. Findings and caveats that apply to the study as a whole: Compared with pre-sensitization or healthy control sets, expanded TCRs formed significantly more large CDR3 similarity clusters, which is consistent with antigen-driven responses. The number of PT1 expanded TCRs positively correlated with patch test score, significant at thresholds 8, 16 and 32 but not 4. The number of TCRs above 1 in 1000 frequency did not change with DPC sensitization; there was no evidence of global repertoire structure alterations. Repeated subsampling changed both the strength of the expansion versus patch-test correlation and the threshold at which that correlation became significant. Because every patient had alopecia, a presumed autoimmune disease, the patients' immune response might differ from that of healthy individuals.

V gives up 1 base and J gives up 2 bases, and the segment between their germline ends measures 7 bases. The germline V gene encodes CDR1 SGHRS and CDR2 YFSETQ. The CDR3 goes from the cysteine to the phenylalanine over 13 residues. Only CDR3 DNA is held: 39 bases, read in frame from base 1. The library was generated by RACE. This sample was sequenced with a NextSeq 500. During library preparation, unique molecular identifiers were attached to individual cDNA molecules so that TCRs could be counted quantitatively and reproducibly. For every blood RNA sample, sequencing covered both the TCR alpha and TCR beta chains. In the paper's pipeline: The median number of TCRs per sample was over 85,000, ranging from 23,224 to 690,600. V, J and CDR3 annotation of the TCR reads was performed with the Decombinator software suite. For PS versus PT1 abundance plots, all samples were subsampled to the same number of TCRs (28,000). TCRs were defined as expanded if absent before sensitization and observed at least eight times at the 2-week time point. TCRdb trimmed public reads at Q25 via fastp, called clones via MiXCR and kept in-frame beta chains. Each CDR3 protein appears once, grouped with its most common genes and DNA. TCRdb's processing, not the authors', yielded these V and J calls. The sample table records 60,000 to 70,000 distinct CDR3 sequences; around 9.9% of these occur just once. The top ten hold roughly 5.3% of the sample.

This clonotype was seen ten or more times. Its cognate antigen has yet to be identified. One base away there is no much larger clone; base qualities are not given. This receptor chain uses TRBV5-1 and TRBJ2-7, with no D gene named confidently. Sequencing was performed on whole blood, taken in connection with sensitization to the hapten diphenylcyclopropenone (DPC). This TCR came from a woman between 50 and 59 years old with alopecia areata. Some clones in this sample may be carry-over from other donors' samples. In nucleotides, the sequence is TGCGCCAGCAGCTTGACAGAAACCTACGAGCAGTACTTC. The translation is CASSLTETYEQYF.